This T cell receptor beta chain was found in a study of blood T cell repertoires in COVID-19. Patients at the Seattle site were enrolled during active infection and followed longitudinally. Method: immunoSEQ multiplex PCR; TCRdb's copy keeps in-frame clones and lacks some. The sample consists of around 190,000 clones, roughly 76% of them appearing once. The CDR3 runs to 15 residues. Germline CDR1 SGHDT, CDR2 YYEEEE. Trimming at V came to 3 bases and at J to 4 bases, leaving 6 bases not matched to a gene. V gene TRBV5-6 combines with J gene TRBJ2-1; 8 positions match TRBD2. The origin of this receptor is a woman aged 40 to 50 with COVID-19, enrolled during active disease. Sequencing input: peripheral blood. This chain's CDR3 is CASSSPPGGYNEQFF. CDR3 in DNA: TGTGCCAGCAGCTCCCCCCCGGGAGGGTACAATGAGCAGTTCTTC.